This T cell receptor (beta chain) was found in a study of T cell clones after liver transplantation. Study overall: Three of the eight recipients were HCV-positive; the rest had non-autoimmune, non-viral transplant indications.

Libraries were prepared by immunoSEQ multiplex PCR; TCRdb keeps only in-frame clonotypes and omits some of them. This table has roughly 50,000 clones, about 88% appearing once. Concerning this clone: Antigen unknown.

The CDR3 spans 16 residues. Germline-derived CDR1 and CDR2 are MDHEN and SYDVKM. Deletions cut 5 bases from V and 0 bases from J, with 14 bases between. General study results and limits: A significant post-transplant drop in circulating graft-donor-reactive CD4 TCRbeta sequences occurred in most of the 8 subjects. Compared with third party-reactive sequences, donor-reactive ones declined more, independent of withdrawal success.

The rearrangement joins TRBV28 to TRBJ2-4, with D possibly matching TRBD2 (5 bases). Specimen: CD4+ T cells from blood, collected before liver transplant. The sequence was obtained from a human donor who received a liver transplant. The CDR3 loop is CASSTTSDGAKNIQYF. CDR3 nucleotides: TGTGCCAGCAGTACAACTAGTGACGGAGCCAAAAACATTCAGTACTTC.